A selection of T cell receptor beta chains follows, all from one sample in a study of blood T cell repertoires in COVID-19. Profiling relied on immunoSEQ multiplex PCR, and the TCRdb table lists in-frame clones only, not all of them. The sample consists of over 250,000 clones, more than 80% of them appearing once. The sequenced material came from PBMCs or T cells enriched from blood (not recorded which). Receptors originate from a woman between 25 and 40 years old who had recovered from COVID-19. The CDR3 runs from the conserved cysteine through the conserved F or W. A D gene is named only where the DNA matches it firmly. Where a row states a size, it is once, few, many or the class of an expanded clone; other rows omit it.

clone_size,d_call,j_call,v_call,cdr3_aa,cdr3_nt
NA,NA,TRBJ1-3,TRBV28,CASSTTGVSGNTIYF,TGTGCCAGCAGTACCACAGGAGTCTCTGGAAACACCATATATTTT
NA,TRBD2,TRBJ2-1,TRBV28,CASSRASGTSSYNEQFF,TGTGCCAGCAGCAGGGCTAGCGGGACAAGCTCCTACAATGAGCAGTTCTTC
NA,TRBD1,TRBJ1-1,TRBV11-2,CASSLEQGWREAFF,TGTGCCAGCAGCTTAGAACAGGGGTGGCGGGAAGCTTTCTTT
NA,NA,TRBJ1-2,TRBV6-5,CASSPDSHWGYTF,TGTGCCAGCAGCCCCGACAGCCACTGGGGCTACACCTTC
NA,NA,TRBJ2-4,TRBV5-1,CASSAGVAGDIQYF,TGCGCCAGCAGCGCAGGGGTAGCCGGAGACATTCAGTACTTC
few,TRBD1,TRBJ1-1,TRBV19,CASRTGQVGTEAFF,TGTGCCAGTAGAACTGGACAGGTAGGGACTGAAGCTTTCTTT
NA,NA,TRBJ1-1,TRBV12-5,CASGFVVQGGDPALGAFF,TGTGCTAGTGGTTTCGTTGTGCAGGGAGGGGACCCAGCCCTTGGGGCTTTCTTT
NA,NA,TRBJ1-1,TRBV28,CASSLIRKTEAFF,TGTGCCAGCAGTTTAATCAGGAAGACTGAAGCTTTCTTT
NA,NA,TRBJ1-1,TRBV2,CASTEQGRDTEAFF,TGTGCCAGCACAGAACAGGGAAGGGACACTGAAGCTTTCTTT
NA,NA,TRBJ2-1,TRBV24-1,CATSEPTGGAYNEQFF,TGTGCCACCAGTGAGCCCACAGGGGGGGCTTACAATGAGCAGTTCTTC
NA,TRBD2,TRBJ2-7,TRBV6-2/TRBV6-3,CASSRSAGGPYEQYF,TGTGCCAGCAGCCGATCAGCGGGAGGGCCGTACGAGCAGTACTTC
NA,NA,TRBJ2-7,TRBV5-6,CASSLALAYEQYF,TGTGCCAGCAGCTTGGCCCTTGCCTACGAGCAGTACTTC
NA,NA,TRBJ2-7,TRBV14,CASRRSSYEQYF,TGTGCCAGCAGACGGAGCTCCTACGAGCAGTACTTC
NA,NA,TRBJ2-1,TRBV7-9,CASSPRGLASSYNEQFF,TGTGCCAGCAGCCCCCGGGGACTCGCCTCTTCCTACAATGAGCAGTTCTTC
NA,TRBD1,TRBJ2-5,TRBV7-9,CASSPGTGTQETQYF,TGTGCCAGCAGCCCGGGGACAGGGACCCAAGAGACCCAGTACTTC
NA,NA,TRBJ1-5,TRBV15,CATSRADQPQHF,TGTGCCACCAGCAGAGCAGATCAGCCCCAGCATTTT
NA,TRBD1,TRBJ1-1,TRBV6-6,CASSPQGVGTAGVSAFF,TGTGCCAGCAGTCCTCAGGGGGTCGGGACGGCTGGGGTCTCAGCTTTCTTT
NA,NA,TRBJ2-3,TRBV5-1,CASRTGGRTDTQYF,TGCGCCAGCAGGACAGGTGGTAGGACAGATACGCAGTATTTT
NA,NA,TRBJ1-6,TRBV9,CASSATSGNSPLHF,TGTGCCAGCAGCGCTACCAGCGGAAATTCACCCCTCCACTTT
NA,TRBD1,TRBJ1-4,TRBV6-2/TRBV6-3,CASSRTGANEKLFF,TGTGCCAGCAGTCGGACAGGAGCTAATGAAAAACTGTTTTTT
NA,NA,TRBJ2-7,TRBV28,CASRKDIYEQYF,TGTGCCAGCAGAAAAGACATATACGAGCAGTACTTC
once,NA,TRBJ2-7,TRBV4-1,CASSQLGGTYEQYF,TGCGCCAGCAGCCAATTAGGGGGAACCTACGAGCAGTACTTC
NA,NA,TRBJ1-5,TRBV9,CASSVGVGGSGQPQHF,TGTGCCAGCAGCGTAGGAGTAGGGGGTTCGGGTCAGCCCCAGCATTTT
NA,NA,TRBJ1-1,TRBV4-3,CASSQVVAWEGPEAFF,TGCGCCAGCAGCCAAGTAGTGGCGTGGGAGGGCCCCGAAGCTTTCTTT
NA,NA,TRBJ1-6,TRBV28,CASREQANSPLHF,TGTGCCAGCAGAGAACAGGCAAATTCACCCCTCCACTTT
NA,TRBD1,TRBJ2-2,TRBV6-5,CASSPSQGATGELFF,TGTGCCAGCAGTCCGTCGCAGGGGGCTACCGGGGAGCTGTTTTTT
once,TRBD2,TRBJ2-7,TRBV28,CASSGLPYEQYF,TGTGCTTCTAGCGGACTACCCTACGAGCAGTACTTC
NA,NA,TRBJ2-7,TRBV15,CATSRLASYEQYF,TGTGCCACCAGCAGACTAGCGAGCTACGAGCAGTACTTC
NA,NA,TRBJ1-2,TRBV28,CASSRTDYGYTF,TGTGCCAGCAGCCGGACAGATTATGGCTACACCTTC
NA,TRBD2,TRBJ2-3,TRBV7-6,CASSLAPGLNTDTQYF,TGTGCCAGCAGCTTAGCTCCGGGACTAAACACAGATACGCAGTATTTT
NA,NA,TRBJ1-6,TRBV28,CASSLIGSPRSPLHF,TGTGCCAGCAGTTTAATCGGCTCCCCTAGGTCACCCCTCCACTTT
once,NA,TRBJ1-1,TRBV6-5,CASSTNVGDTEAFF,TGTGCCAGCAGTACTAACGTCGGGGACACTGAAGCTTTCTTT
NA,NA,TRBJ1-3,TRBV4-3,CASSQRSRLAGNTIYF,TGCGCCAGCAGCCAAAGGTCGCGGTTGGCTGGAAACACCATATATTTT
NA,TRBD2,TRBJ2-4,TRBV14,CASSQRDPGTSGTKNIQYF,TGTGCCAGCAGCCAACGGGACCCCGGGACTAGCGGAACCAAAAACATTCAGTACTTC
NA,TRBD1,TRBJ1-2,TRBV29-1,CSVGPTGLNYGYTF,TGCAGCGTCGGGCCGACAGGGCTTAACTATGGCTACACCTTC
few,TRBD1,TRBJ2-2,TRBV28,CASSPMDRVDVGELFF,TGTGCCAGCAGTCCCATGGACAGGGTGGATGTAGGGGAGCTGTTTTTT
NA,TRBD2,TRBJ2-4,TRBV15,CATSRGGLAGNIQYF,TGTGCCACCAGCAGAGGCGGACTAGCGGGAAACATTCAGTACTTC
NA,TRBD1,TRBJ1-1,TRBV19,CASSGQGATEAFF,TGTGCCAGTAGCGGACAGGGGGCGACTGAAGCTTTCTTT
NA,TRBD1,TRBJ1-2,TRBV6-1,CASSDGQGTDGYTF,TGTGCCAGCAGTGACGGACAGGGCACGGATGGCTACACCTTC
NA,NA,TRBJ1-4,TRBV2,CASSDRNEKLFF,TGTGCCAGCAGTGACAGGAATGAAAAACTGTTTTTT
NA,TRBD1,TRBJ1-1,TRBV15,CATSRGDSEAFF,TGTGCCACCAGCAGAGGGGACAGTGAAGCTTTCTTT
NA,NA,TRBJ2-3,TRBV12-3/TRBV12-4,CASSSVTDTQYF,TGTGCCAGCAGCTCTGTCACAGATACGCAGTATTTT
NA,NA,TRBJ2-7,TRBV28,CASSLVQGYEQYF,TGTGCCAGCAGTTTAGTGCAGGGTTACGAGCAGTACTTC
NA,TRBD1,TRBJ1-2,TRBV29-1,CSVEDRNYGYTF,TGCAGCGTTGAGGACAGGAACTATGGCTACACCTTC
once,NA,TRBJ2-5,TRBV19,CASSQGGVSDQETQYF,TGTGCCAGTAGTCAAGGGGGGGTTAGCGATCAAGAGACCCAGTACTTC
NA,TRBD1,TRBJ2-2,TRBV28,CASSLRQGASGELFF,TGTGCCAGCAGTTTAAGACAGGGGGCATCAGGGGAGCTGTTTTTT
NA,NA,TRBJ1-6,TRBV27,CASSLLVRGENSPLHF,TGTGCCAGCAGTTTGTTGGTTCGCGGGGAAAATTCACCCCTCCACTTT
NA,TRBD1,TRBJ1-6,TRBV28,CASSWGQSSYNSPLHF,TGTGCCAGCAGCTGGGGACAGAGCTCCTATAATTCACCCCTCCACTTT
NA,NA,TRBJ1-2,TRBV2,CASRPSQGFGYTF,TGTGCCAGCAGACCAAGCCAGGGGTTCGGCTACACCTTC
NA,TRBD1,TRBJ2-1,TRBV5-1,CASSLTGGERRYNEQFF,TGCGCCAGCAGCCTCACAGGGGGCGAGCGGCGATACAATGAGCAGTTCTTC
few,TRBD1,TRBJ1-1,TRBV30,CAWLRQGAMSEAFF,TGTGCCTGGCTTCGACAGGGGGCTATGAGTGAAGCTTTCTTT
NA,NA,TRBJ2-7,TRBV29-1,CSVESDSSHEQYF,TGCAGCGTTGAATCCGACAGCAGCCACGAGCAGTACTTC
NA,NA,TRBJ2-2,TRBV30,CAWSGSAGELFF,TGTGCCTGGAGTGGAAGCGCCGGGGAGCTGTTTTTT
NA,NA,TRBJ1-6,TRBV5-6,CASSLFLGHGRGDSPLHF,TGTGCCAGCAGCTTATTTTTGGGACACGGACGCGGAGATTCACCCCTCCACTTT
once,NA,TRBJ1-1,TRBV28,CASSPIDRNTEAFF,TGTGCCAGCAGCCCTATCGACAGGAACACTGAAGCTTTCTTT
NA,TRBD1,TRBJ1-2,TRBV6-6,CASSLPDRVGGYTF,TGTGCCAGCAGCCTCCCGGACAGGGTGGGCGGCTACACCTTC
NA,NA,TRBJ2-2,TRBV7-2,CASSFYIGELFF,TGTGCCAGCAGCTTTTACATCGGGGAGCTGTTTTTT
once,NA,TRBJ1-6,TRBV7-9,CASSAGTRDNSPLHF,TGTGCCAGCAGCGCCGGGACACGAGATAATTCACCCCTCCACTTT
NA,NA,TRBJ2-2,TRBV18,CASSPLEASVDVRTGELFF,TGTGCCAGCTCACCCCTCGAGGCTAGCGTGGATGTGAGAACCGGGGAGCTGTTTTTT
NA,NA,TRBJ2-7,TRBV30,CAWSVRESSYEQYF,TGTGCCTGGAGTGTACGGGAGAGCTCCTACGAGCAGTACTTC